This T cell receptor (beta chain) was identified in a study of Graves' ophthalmopathy and Graves' hyperthyroidism. Trimming cost V 6 bases and J 4 bases, with 12 bases left between them. This CDR3 is 13 amino acids long. CDR1 is LNHDA and CDR2 is SQIVND in the germline V gene (reference sequence). RNA served as the template for amplifying TCR beta CDR3 regions. A first-round RT-PCR used HTBI primers, followed by a second-round multiplex PCR. Via MiXCR, TCRdb re-called the multiplex PCR reads, giving one row per CDR3 protein. The table lists some 750,000 distinct CDR3 sequences, 40% of them singletons.

The chain has TRBV19 and TRBJ1-2; D is possibly TRBD1 (5 bases). The sequence came from an adult man with Graves' ophthalmopathy. Input material: peripheral blood. CDR3 protein: CASRKDRTYGYTF. The CDR3 bases are TGTGCCAGTAGGAAAGACAGAACCTATGGCTACACCTTC.